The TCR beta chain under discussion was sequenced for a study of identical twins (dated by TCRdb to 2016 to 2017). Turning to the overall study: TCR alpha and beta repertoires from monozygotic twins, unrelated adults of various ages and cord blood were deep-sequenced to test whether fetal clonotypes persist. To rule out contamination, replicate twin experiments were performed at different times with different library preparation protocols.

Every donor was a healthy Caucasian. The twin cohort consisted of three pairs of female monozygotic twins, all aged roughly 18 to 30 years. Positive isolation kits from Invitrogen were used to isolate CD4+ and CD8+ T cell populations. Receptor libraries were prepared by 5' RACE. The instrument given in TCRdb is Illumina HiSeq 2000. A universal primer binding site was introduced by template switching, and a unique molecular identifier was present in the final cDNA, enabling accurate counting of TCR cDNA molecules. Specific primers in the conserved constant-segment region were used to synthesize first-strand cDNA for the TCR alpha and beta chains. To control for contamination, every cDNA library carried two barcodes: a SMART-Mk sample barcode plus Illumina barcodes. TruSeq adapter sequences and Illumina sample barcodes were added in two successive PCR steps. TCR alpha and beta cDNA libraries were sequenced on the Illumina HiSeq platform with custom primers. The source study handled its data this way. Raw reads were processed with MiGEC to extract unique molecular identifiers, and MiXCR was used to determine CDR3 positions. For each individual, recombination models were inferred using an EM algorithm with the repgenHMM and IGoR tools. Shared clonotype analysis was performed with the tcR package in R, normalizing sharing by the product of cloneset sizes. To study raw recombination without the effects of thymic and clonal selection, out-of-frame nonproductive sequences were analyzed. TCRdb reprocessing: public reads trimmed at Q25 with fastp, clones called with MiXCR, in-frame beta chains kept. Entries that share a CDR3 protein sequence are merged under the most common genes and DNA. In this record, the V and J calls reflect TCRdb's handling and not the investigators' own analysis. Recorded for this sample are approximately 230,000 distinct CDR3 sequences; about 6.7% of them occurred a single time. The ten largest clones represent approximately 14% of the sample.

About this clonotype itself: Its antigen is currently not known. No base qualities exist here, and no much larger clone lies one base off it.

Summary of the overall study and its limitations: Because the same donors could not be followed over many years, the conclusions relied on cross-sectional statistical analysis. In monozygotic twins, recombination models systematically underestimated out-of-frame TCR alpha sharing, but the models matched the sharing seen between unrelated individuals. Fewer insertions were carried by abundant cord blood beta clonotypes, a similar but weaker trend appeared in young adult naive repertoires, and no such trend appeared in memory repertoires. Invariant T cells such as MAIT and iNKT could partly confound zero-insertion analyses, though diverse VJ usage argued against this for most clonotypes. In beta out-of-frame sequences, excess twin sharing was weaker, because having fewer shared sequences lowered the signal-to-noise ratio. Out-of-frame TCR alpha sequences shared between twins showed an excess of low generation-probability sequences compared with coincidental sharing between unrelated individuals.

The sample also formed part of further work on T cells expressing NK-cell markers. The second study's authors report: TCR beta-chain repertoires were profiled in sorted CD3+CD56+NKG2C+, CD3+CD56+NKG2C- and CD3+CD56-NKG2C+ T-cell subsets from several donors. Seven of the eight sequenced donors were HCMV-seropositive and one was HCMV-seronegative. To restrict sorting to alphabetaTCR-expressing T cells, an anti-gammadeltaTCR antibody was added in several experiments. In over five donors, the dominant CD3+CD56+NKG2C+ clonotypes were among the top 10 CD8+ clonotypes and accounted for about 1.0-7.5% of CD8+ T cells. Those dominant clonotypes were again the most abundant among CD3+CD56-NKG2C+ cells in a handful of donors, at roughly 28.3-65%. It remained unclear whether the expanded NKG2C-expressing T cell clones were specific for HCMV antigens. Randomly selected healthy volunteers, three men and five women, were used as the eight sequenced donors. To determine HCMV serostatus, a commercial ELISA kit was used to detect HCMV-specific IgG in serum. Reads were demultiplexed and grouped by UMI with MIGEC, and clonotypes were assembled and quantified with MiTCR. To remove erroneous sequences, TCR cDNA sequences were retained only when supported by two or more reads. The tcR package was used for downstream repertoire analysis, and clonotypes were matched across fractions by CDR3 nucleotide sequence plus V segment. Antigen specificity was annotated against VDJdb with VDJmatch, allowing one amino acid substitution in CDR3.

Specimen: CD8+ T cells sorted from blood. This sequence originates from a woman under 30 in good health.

The nucleotide sequence reads as follows: TGTGCCAGCAGCGTAGACTTCTCTAGCGGACATGAGCAGTTCTTC. Its protein is CASSVDFSSGHEQFF. The chain is assembled from TRBV9 and TRBJ2-1; TRBD2 matches 7 bases in the middle. Trimming removed 0 bases from V and 8 bases from J; the gene matches leave 8 bases unexplained. The CDR3 runs 15 residues from the cysteine to the phenylalanine. Only the CDR3 region is kept as DNA, spanning 45 bases read in frame from base 1. CDR1 and CDR2 are drawn from the germline V gene: SGDLS, YYNGEE.